This T cell receptor beta chain appears in the sequencing data of a study of T cells in Graves' hyperthyroidism and ophthalmopathy. Study-level information: The authors collected peripheral blood at initial diagnosis, before any treatment. Regarding the study as a whole: Blood held most thyroid clonotypes expanded above 0.001 frequency.

For this clonotype: Its antigen remains unknown.

Patients between 18 and 65 years old had hyperthyroidism, newly diagnosed and lasting under 2 months. Initially, at the first diagnosis of hyperthyroidism and before any ophthalmopathy symptoms, blood was sampled. It was RNA transcripts that yielded the amplified TCR beta CDR3 regions. Primed by the HTBI set, a first-round RT-PCR was run on the TCR CDR3. TCRdb ran MiXCR on the multiplex PCR reads and lists one entry per CDR3 protein. The table shows more than 550,000 distinct CDR3 sequences, with approximately 18% occurring only once. V gave up 3 bases and J gave up 3 bases, with 11 bases separating them. CDR3 size: 15 residues. Per germline, CDR1 MNHNS and CDR2 SASEGT.

The source of this sequence is a woman in her fifties or sixties with Graves' hyperthyroidism that later progressed to Graves' ophthalmopathy. The sample taken for sequencing was blood. V is TRBV6-1 and J is TRBJ2-2, with D perhaps assigned TRBD1 or TRBD2 (6 bases each). The CDR3 here is CASSDRGLDTGELFF. The CDR3, as DNA: TGTGCCAGCAGTGACCGGGGGCTGGACACCGGGGAGCTGTTTTTT.